A selection of T cell receptor beta chains follows, all from one sample in a study of Graves' ophthalmopathy and Graves' hyperthyroidism. TCRdb re-derived calls from the multiplex PCR reads in MiXCR, one entry per CDR3 protein. This table has about 390,000 distinct CDR3 sequences, less than 20% appearing once. Sequencing was carried out using peripheral blood. Source of these receptors: a young woman with stable Graves' hyperthyroidism. CDR3s include the opening cysteine and the closing phenylalanine or tryptophan. D genes are given only for firm matches. Clone size appears in some rows only: once, few, many, or a class for an expanded clone.

v_call	clone_size	j_call	d_call	cdr3_nt	cdr3_aa
TRBV7-9	-	TRBJ2-5	TRBD2	TGTGCCAGCAGCTTGAGGCGGGGGGCCCAAGAGACCCAGTACTTC	CASSLRRGAQETQYF
TRBV27	-	TRBJ1-1	TRBD1	TGTGCCAGCAGTTACGGACAGGCGAAGAACACTGAAGCTTTCTTT	CASSYGQAKNTEAFF
TRBV19	many	TRBJ2-2	-	TGTGCCAGTAGTATTGGATCGAGGGACGCCTCGTACGGGGAGCTGTTTTTT	CASSIGSRDASYGELFF
TRBV9	many	TRBJ1-6	TRBD1	TGTGCCAGCAGCGCTTCGACAGGGAATAATTCACCCCTCCACTTT	CASSASTGNNSPLHF
TRBV18	-	TRBJ1-5	-	TGTGCCAGCTCTGGGGGGGCATTGGGCAATCAGCCCCAGCATTTT	CASSGGALGNQPQHF
TRBV20-1	-	TRBJ1-2	-	TGCAGTGCCGACTCAGACGGCGACTATGGCTACACCTTC	CSADSDGDYGYTF
TRBV10-3	many	TRBJ1-5	-	TGTGCCATCAGTGAAAGGGGTCTGAGCAATCAGCCCCAGCATTTT	CAISERGLSNQPQHF
TRBV9	many	TRBJ1-5	-	TGTGCCAGCAGCGTAGTCCGGAATAGCAATCAGCCCCAGCATTTT	CASSVVRNSNQPQHF
TRBV5-5	many	TRBJ1-2	-	TGTGCCAGCAGTCTACGACAGACCAACTATGGCTACACCTTC	CASSLRQTNYGYTF
TRBV6-1	-	TRBJ2-5	TRBD2	TGTGCCAGCAGTGCGGCTAGCGGGGACCAAGAGACCCAGTACTTC	CASSAASGDQETQYF
TRBV2	many	TRBJ1-1	-	TGTGCCAGCAGTGATAACGGTGGGAAAGCTTTCTTT	CASSDNGGKAFF
TRBV12-3/TRBV12-4	few	TRBJ1-1	-	TGTGCCAGCAGTTTACAGGTAGGGGGGATTGATGCTTTCTTT	CASSLQVGGIDAFF
TRBV19	many	TRBJ1-2	TRBD1	TGTGCCAGTAATCAGGACAGGGGGGAAGGCTACACCTTC	CASNQDRGEGYTF
TRBV7-8	-	TRBJ2-5	-	TGTGCCAGCAGCTTAGCGCAGGACCAAGAGACCCAGTACTTC	CASSLAQDQETQYF
TRBV20-1	many	TRBJ1-5	-	TGCAGTGCTAGAACGGGGGTAGAGCAGCCCCAGCATTTT	CSARTGVEQPQHF
TRBV5-6	many	TRBJ2-5	-	TGTGCCAGCGGAATACTAGGCCAACAAGAGACCCAGTACTTC	CASGILGQQETQYF
TRBV20-1	many	TRBJ1-2	TRBD1	TGCAGTGCTAGAAGCCCCTGGGACAGCGGGCGCCTTGGCTACACCTTC	CSARSPWDSGRLGYTF
TRBV20-1	many	TRBJ2-4	-	TGCAGTGCTAGAGGGGTAGCCAAAAACATTCAGTACTTC	CSARGVAKNIQYF
TRBV10-3	many	TRBJ2-2	TRBD2	TGTGCCATCAGTGAGTCCGGGACTAGTTCCGCCGGGGAGCTGTTTTTT	CAISESGTSSAGELFF
TRBV12-3/TRBV12-4	many	TRBJ2-2	TRBD2	TGTGCCAGCAGTCTAGGGACTAGTGGGACCGGGGAGCTGTTTTTT	CASSLGTSGTGELFF
TRBV12-3/TRBV12-4	many	TRBJ1-2	-	TGTGCCAGCAGCCCAGGACTATATGGCTACACCTTC	CASSPGLYGYTF
TRBV20-1	many	TRBJ1-1	-	TGCAGTGCAGGCGAGAACACTGAAGCTTTCTTT	CSAGENTEAFF
TRBV19	many	TRBJ2-7	TRBD1	TGTGCCAGTAGTAACTCGGGACAGGGCTACGAGCAGTACTTC	CASSNSGQGYEQYF
TRBV4-1	few	TRBJ1-2	TRBD1	TGCGCCAGCAGCCAAGATAACAGGGGGCGCGTTGGCTACACCTTC	CASSQDNRGRVGYTF
TRBV6-1	many	TRBJ2-2	TRBD1	TGTGCCAGCAGGGATTACAGGGGGTCGAACACCGGGGAGCTGTTTTTT	CASRDYRGSNTGELFF
TRBV27	many	TRBJ1-2	TRBD1	TGTGCCAGCAGTTTTAGACAGGGCTATGGCTACACCTTC	CASSFRQGYGYTF
TRBV7-3	many	TRBJ1-3	-	TGTGCCAGCAGCTTAAAGGGGTCCGGGGCACAAGGTGGAAACACCATATATTTT	CASSLKGSGAQGGNTIYF
TRBV6-2/TRBV6-3	many	TRBJ1-2	TRBD1	TGTGCCAGCAGCAACGACAGGGACTATGGCTACACCTTC	CASSNDRDYGYTF
TRBV6-1	many	TRBJ1-2	-	TGTGCCAGCAGTGAGCAGGGCAGGGGCCGGACTTTCTATGGCTACACCTTC	CASSEQGRGRTFYGYTF
TRBV12-3/TRBV12-4	many	TRBJ1-2	TRBD1	TGTGCCAGCACCCTAGGGACAGGGCTAGATGGCTACACCTTC	CASTLGTGLDGYTF
TRBV11-3	-	TRBJ2-7	-	TGTGCCAGCAGCTGGGACCGGGGGATCAACGAGCAGTACTTC	CASSWDRGINEQYF
TRBV6-5	many	TRBJ1-2	-	TGTGCCAGCAGTTCGAACAGGGCGGAAAATTATGGCTACACCTTC	CASSSNRAENYGYTF
TRBV7-2	many	TRBJ2-7	-	TGTGCCAGCAGCCGAGTAATCGGGTTTGGCCACGAGCAGTACTTC	CASSRVIGFGHEQYF
TRBV2	many	TRBJ2-7	-	TGTGCCAGCAGTGGATCCCCAACCCCCTACGAGCAGTACTTC	CASSGSPTPYEQYF
TRBV2	many	TRBJ1-1	-	TGTGCCAGCAGGGGACGGAACACTGAAGCTTTCTTT	CASRGRNTEAFF
TRBV6-5	many	TRBJ2-7	-	TGTGCCAGCAGTTACACTAGGACCTACGAGCAGTACTTC	CASSYTRTYEQYF
TRBV7-9	few	TRBJ1-5	-	TGTGCCAGCAACTTACATGAGGGTCAGCCCCAGCATTTT	CASNLHEGQPQHF
TRBV12-3/TRBV12-4	many	TRBJ1-1	-	TGTGCCAGCAGTTTTGGGGACCTGAGAGAAGCTTTCTTT	CASSFGDLREAFF
TRBV6-1	many	TRBJ2-7	-	TGTGCCAGCAGTGAAGGTGGGGGTGTACCGTACGAGCAGTACTTC	CASSEGGGVPYEQYF
TRBV6-1	many	TRBJ2-5	-	TGTGCCAGCAGCTTGGAGACCCAGTACTTC	CASSLETQYF
TRBV7-3	many	TRBJ1-1	-	TGTGCCAGCAGCTCCTACCGGGGGGAAGCTTTCTTT	CASSSYRGEAFF
TRBV12-3/TRBV12-4	many	TRBJ2-7	-	TGTGCCAGCAGTTCGACCCGCTACGAGCAGTACTTC	CASSSTRYEQYF
TRBV6-2/TRBV6-3	many	TRBJ1-2	TRBD1	TGTGCCAGCAGGGCAGGGGGACGGGGCTATGGCTACACCTTC	CASRAGGRGYGYTF
TRBV27	many	TRBJ1-5	-	TGTGCCAGCAGTCTGACAGTTTATAACAATCAGCCCCAGCATTTT	CASSLTVYNNQPQHF
TRBV12-3/TRBV12-4	many	TRBJ1-1	-	TGTGCCAGCAGTTTAGGGCAGGGGGAAGCTTTCTTT	CASSLGQGEAFF
TRBV12-5	many	TRBJ1-1	-	TGTGCTAGTGGTGATACGGTCAATGAGGAAGCTTTCTTT	CASGDTVNEEAFF
TRBV19	many	TRBJ1-2	TRBD1	TGTGCCAGTCCGTTGGCGCCCACCTCCGGGACAGTGTACTATGGCTACACCTTC	CASPLAPTSGTVYYGYTF
TRBV19	many	TRBJ1-1	TRBD1	TGTGCCAGTAGTATTGGGACAGGGGGTTCTGAAGCTTTCTTT	CASSIGTGGSEAFF